The present TCR beta chain was sequenced within a study of human T cells and chemical hapten exposure. Looked up from germline, CDR1 is MNHEY and CDR2 is SVGAGI. The length of the CDR3 is 14 residues. The V gene lost 8 bases and the J gene lost 6 bases, with 19 bases spanning the gap. Stated time point: patch test 3, about 24 weeks after DPC sensitization. The treatment denotes: therapeutic diphenylcyclopropenone sensitization with weekly scalp DPC. Patients had alopecia, were aged 18 to 70, and were not pregnant. This clonotype showed up just a few times. Individual cDNA molecules had unique molecular identifiers attached to them by the library. TCRdb fed the RACE reads into MiXCR, producing one record per CDR3 protein. The sample holds more than 95,000 distinct CDR3 sequences, roughly a third seen once.

The receptor's source is a man in his forties with alopecia areata. Some clones in this sample may be carry-over from other donors' samples. The source material was whole blood, sampled in connection with sensitization to the hapten diphenylcyclopropenone (DPC). The V call is TRBV6-5, the J call TRBJ1-1, with D maybe TRBD1 (6 bases). CDR3 protein: CASQQGTGFPEAFF. The CDR3, as DNA: TGTGCCAGCCAGCAGGGTACAGGGTTCCCTGAAGCTTTCTTT.